This passage covers 26 T cell receptor beta chains from one sample sequenced in a study of Graves' ophthalmopathy and Graves' hyperthyroidism. TCR beta CDR3 amplification used RNA transcripts. Second-round multiplex PCR followed a first-round RT-PCR using HTBI primers. TCRdb reanalysed the multiplex PCR reads using MiXCR and keeps one entry per CDR3 protein. The sample holds 400,000 to 500,000 distinct CDR3 sequences, 20% to 25% seen once. The sample consisted of peripheral blood. The source is a woman aged 18-29 years with stable Graves' hyperthyroidism.

There are a few counts of this clonotype. This chain joins TRBV6-2 or TRBV6-3 and TRBJ2-7, with D perhaps TRBD1 or TRBD2 (5 bases each). The V gene lost 6 bases and the J gene lost 4 bases, with 19 bases spanning the gap. CDR3 size: 15 residues. In germline, CDR1 is MNHEY, CDR2 SVGEGT. The CDR3 bases are TGTGCCAGCAGACCTCGGGGCAGAGACCAATACGAGCAGTACTTC. As protein: CASRPRGRDQYEQYF.

A note on this clonotype: A read error may be the cause here, since a much bigger clone is one base away. This chain joins TRBV15 and TRBJ2-7; unclear D gene. Trimming shortened V by 3 bases and J by 5 bases, and 17 bases separated the two germline ends. Germline V CDR1 and CDR2: LNHNV, YYDKDF (reference sequence). CDR3 length equals 15 residues. CDR3: CATSRDLVGQNEQYV. CDR3 nucleotides: TGTGCCACCAGCAGGGACCTGGTCGGGCAGAACGAGCAGTACGTC.

This rearrangement joins TRBV20-1 to TRBJ2-7; tentative D call: TRBD2 (6 bases). Germline V gene data show CDR1 as DFQATT and CDR2 as SNEGSKA (reference sequence). The V end was cut by 1 base, the J end by 4 bases, with 20 bases between. The CDR3 totals 16 residues. CDR3 DNA: TGCAGTGCTAGAGGCGGACTGGGGAGGCAGCCATACGAGCAGTACTTC. Translated: CSARGGLGRQPYEQYF.

This chain uses TRBV15 with TRBJ1-5, with D uncertain. The V end lost 3 bases, the J end lost 4 bases, and 7 bases lay between the germline ends. Germline V gene lookup returns CDR1 LNHNV and CDR2 YYDKDF (reference sequence). This CDR3 has 13 amino acids. The CDR3 sequence is CATSRDFNQPQHF. DNA of the CDR3: TGTGCCACCAGCAGGGACTTTAATCAGCCCCAGCATTTT.

This clonotype was detected many times. This sequence joins TRBV20-1 and TRBJ2-2; 10 bases fit TRBD2. Germline V CDR1 and CDR2: DFQATT, SNEGSKA (reference sequence). The V and J ends lost 6 bases and 3 bases, in that order; junction bases with no gene match: 7. This CDR3 contains 15 residues. The CDR3 loop is CSARASGSYTGELFF. In DNA, the CDR3 is TGCAGTGCGAGGGCTAGCGGGAGTTACACCGGGGAGCTGTTTTTT.

This clonotype was recorded many times. The chain uses TRBV6-7 and TRBJ2-2, with a weak D call TRBD2 (5 bases). TRBV6-7 is an ORF for which the function is uncertain. Trimming shortened V by 2 bases and J by 6 bases, and 22 bases separated the two germline ends. This CDR3 is built from 18 residues. The CDR3, as DNA: TGTGCCAGCAGTTACCCCTTAGGTCCGGGGAGTGAGGCCGGGGAGCTGTTTTTT. Its protein product is CASSYPLGPGSEAGELFF.

This clonotype has a count of ten or more. The chain joins TRBV3-1 to TRBJ2-2, with a possible D match to TRBD2 (6 bases). V was clipped by 5 bases and J by 7 bases, with 17 bases between them. In germline, CDR1 is LGHDT, CDR2 YNNKEL (reference sequence). This CDR3 contains 15 residues. CDR3 residues: CASSTRLDSSGELFF. DNA for the CDR3: TGTGCCAGCAGCACCCGACTAGATTCTAGCGGGGAGCTGTTTTTT.

This chain joins TRBV12-3 or TRBV12-4 and TRBJ1-2; tentatively, D is TRBD1 (5 bases). V lost 5 bases to trimming and J lost 7 bases, with 14 bases between them. The CDR3 totals 13 residues. DNA for the CDR3: TGTGCCAGCAGTGAAAACGCTGGGGGTGGCTACACCTTC. Protein product: CASSENAGGGYTF.

There are many counts of this clonotype. V usage is TRBV5-1 and J usage is TRBJ1-1; D gene uncertain. Trimming cost V 0 bases and J 5 bases, with 14 bases left between them. The germline V gene has CDR1 SGHRS and CDR2 YFSETQ. This CDR3 region has 15 residues. CDR3 region: CASSLASGMGTEAFF. The CDR3 region has the DNA TGCGCCAGCAGCTTGGCCTCGGGGATGGGAACTGAAGCTTTCTTT.

This clonotype was seen repeatedly, ten times or more. The chain is built from TRBV18 and TRBJ1-1; D not resolved. Germline CDR1 and CDR2: KGHSH and LQKENI. The CDR3 totals 15 residues. Trimming cost V 1 base and J 3 bases, with 12 bases left between them. The CDR3 DNA sequence: TGTGCCAGCTCACCACGAGGTAAGGGAGACACTGAAGCTTTCTTT. Translating gives CASSPRGKGDTEAFF.

Ten or more counts support this clonotype. The V call is TRBV6-1, the J call TRBJ2-5; TRBD2 agrees at 12 bases. The CDR3 extends over 15 amino acids. Germline V CDR1 and CDR2: MNHNS, SASEGT. J gave up 4 bases and V 5 bases, and 5 bases lay outside the gene matches. The CDR3 region has the DNA TGTGCCAGCAGTCCTCCTAGCGGGGGGGCAGAGACCCAGTACTTC. This encodes CASSPPSGGAETQYF.

This clonotype was counted at least ten times. The CDR3 protein is CASSSAGTSGETQYF. CDR3 nucleotide sequence: TGTGCCAGCAGCTCCGCCGGGACTAGCGGAGAGACCCAGTACTTC. The chain is built from TRBV11-2 and TRBJ2-5, with 11 bases identical to TRBD2. Germline V gives CDR1 SGHAT, CDR2 FQNNGV. Germline trimming cut 4 bases from V and 4 bases from J; bases unmatched to any gene: 5. The CDR3 length is 15 residues.

The rearrangement uses TRBV12-3 or TRBV12-4 and TRBJ2-7, with 8 bases identical to TRBD2. The V and J ends lost 7 bases and 4 bases, in that order; junction bases with no gene match: 6. This CDR3 has 13 residues. CDR3 sequence (DNA): TGTGCCAGCAATCTGAGCGGGGGATACGAGCAGTACTTC. It codes for CASNLSGGYEQYF.

At least ten counts were recorded for this clonotype. The chain is built from TRBV5-1 and TRBJ1-2, with 7 positions matching TRBD1. Trimming at V came to 4 bases and at J to 6 bases, leaving 9 bases not matched to a gene. The CDR3 covers 14 residues. CDR1 is SGHRS and CDR2 is YFSETQ in the germline V gene. The CDR3 DNA sequence: TGCGCCAGCAGCCCCAGGGGGGTCATCGATGGCTACACCTTC. This encodes CASSPRGVIDGYTF.

This clonotype was detected a few times. The chain couples TRBV29-1 to TRBJ2-2; 8 bases agree with TRBD1. Germline V gene data show CDR1 as SQVTM and CDR2 as ANQGSEA. The CDR3 loop spans 15 amino acids. The V and J ends lost 2 bases and 7 bases, in that order; junction bases with no gene match: 9. CDR3: CSVEIRGQDSGELFF. The CDR3 coding sequence is TGCAGCGTTGAAATCCGGGGACAGGACAGCGGGGAGCTGTTTTTT.

The rearrangement joins TRBV29-1 to TRBJ2-5; D not resolved. The CDR3 contains 12 residues. The V gene's germline CDR1 is SQVTM and CDR2 ANQGSEA. The V end lost 8 bases, the J end lost 6 bases, and 16 bases lay between the germline ends. CDR3 nucleotides: TGCAGCTTCTCAGGAGCTTGGAAGACCCAGTACTTC. Translating it yields CSFSGAWKTQYF.

Turning to this clonotype: A much larger clone lies a single base off, so this may be a read error. The rearrangement joins TRBV19 to TRBJ2-7, with 9 bases identical to TRBD1. Germline CDR1 and CDR2: LNHDA and SQIVND (reference sequence). The CDR3 totals 13 residues. CDR3: CVSSMRTGDEQYF. CDR3 bases: TGTGTCAGTAGTATGCGGACAGGGGACGAGCAGTACTTC.

There are many counts of this clonotype. The V gene is TRBV7-9, the J gene TRBJ2-5, with D tentatively TRBD2 (6 bases). The V end was cut by 10 bases, the J end by 1 base, with 16 bases between. Germline V gene lookup returns CDR1 SEHNR and CDR2 FQNEAQ (reference sequence). This CDR3 is built from 14 residues. The CDR3 region is CATPGEGSQETQYF. DNA for the CDR3: TGTGCCACCCCGGGAGAGGGAAGCCAAGAGACCCAGTACTTC.

This clonotype has more than one count but fewer than ten. The gene calls are TRBV6-5 and TRBJ2-3, with D possibly being TRBD2 (5 bases). Trimming pared 8 bases from V and 4 bases from J, leaving 13 bases between. CDR1 and CDR2 (germline): MNHEY, SVGAGI. There are 13 residues in the CDR3. Here the CDR3 DNA reads TGTGCCAGCGGTTGGAGGACGGCAGATACGCAGTATTTT. It codes for CASGWRTADTQYF.

This clonotype came up many times. This chain joins TRBV7-3 and TRBJ2-4; D ambiguous. The germline V gene encodes CDR1 SGHTA and CDR2 FQGTGA. The V end lost 1 base, the J end lost 7 bases, and 8 bases lay between the germline ends. The CDR3 loop spans 13 amino acids. The CDR3 nucleotides read TGTGCCAGCAGCTTAATGATCGGGAACATTCAGTACTTC. Amino acids: CASSLMIGNIQYF.

This chain links TRBV6-1 with TRBJ1-2; D not resolved. Per germline, CDR1 MNHNS and CDR2 SASEGT. The CDR3 contains 15 residues. Trimming pared 2 bases from V and 4 bases from J, leaving 14 bases between. Here the CDR3 reads CASSEKARPIYGYTF. CDR3 sequence (DNA): TGTGCCAGCAGTGAAAAAGCCAGGCCCATCTATGGCTACACCTTC.

This clonotype came up many times. The gene calls are TRBV20-1 and TRBJ1-5; TRBD1 matches 7 bases. V shed 3 bases and J 3 bases; nucleotides not matched to a gene: 5. CDR3 length: 14 amino acids. Germline assignment: CDR1 DFQATT and CDR2 SNEGSKA (reference sequence). The CDR3 sequence: CSARVDRANQPQHF. CDR3 nucleotides: TGCAGTGCTAGGGTAGACAGGGCCAATCAGCCCCAGCATTTT.

The chain combines TRBV11-3 with TRBJ2-2; D is unclear. V lost 5 bases and J 3 bases, leaving 13 bases between the germline ends. CDR1 is SGHNT, CDR2 YENEEA, per germline. This CDR3 is 15 amino acids long. As DNA, the CDR3 is TGTGCCAGCAGCCGTCTGGACGGAGACACCGGGGAGCTGTTTTTT. Protein: CASSRLDGDTGELFF.

The chain joins TRBV2 to TRBJ2-7, with 7 bases identical to TRBD1. CDR1 is SNHLY, CDR2 FYNNEI, per germline. The CDR3 has 14 amino acids. Germline trimming cut 9 bases from V and 6 bases from J; bases unmatched to any gene: 14. The CDR3 loop reads CASFPGTGASEQYF. The DNA of the CDR3 is TGTGCCAGTTTTCCGGGAACAGGGGCGTCCGAGCAGTACTTC.

This clonotype appeared many times. The CDR3 region has the DNA TGTGCCAGCAGCGAGGGGGAGAAAGAGACCCAGTACTTC. Amino acid sequence: CASSEGEKETQYF. The V call is TRBV11-2, the J call TRBJ2-5; D is perhaps TRBD1 (6 bases). Germline CDR1 SGHAT, CDR2 FQNNGV. The CDR3 has 13 residues. V was pared by 5 bases and J by 3 bases, with 10 bases between.

The V call is TRBV9, the J call TRBJ1-6; TRBD1 agrees at 7 bases. Germline assignment: CDR1 SGDLS and CDR2 YYNGEE. Trimming took 3 bases from V and 6 from J; bases not matched to a gene: 9. The CDR3 loop spans 16 amino acids. The CDR3 DNA sequence: TGTGCCAGCAGCGCAGGGACAGCGAATTCTAATTCACCCCTCCACTTT. It yields the protein CASSAGTANSNSPLHF.